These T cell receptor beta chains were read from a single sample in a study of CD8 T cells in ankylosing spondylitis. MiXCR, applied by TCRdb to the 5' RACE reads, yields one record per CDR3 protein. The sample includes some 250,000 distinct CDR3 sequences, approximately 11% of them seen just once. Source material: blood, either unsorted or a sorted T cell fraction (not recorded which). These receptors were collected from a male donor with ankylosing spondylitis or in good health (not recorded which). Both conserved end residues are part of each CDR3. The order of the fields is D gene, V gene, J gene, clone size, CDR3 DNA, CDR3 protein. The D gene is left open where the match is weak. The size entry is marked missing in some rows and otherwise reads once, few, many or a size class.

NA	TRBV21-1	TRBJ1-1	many	TGTGCCAGCAGCGCGTCCGGGAGGAACACTGAAGCTTTCTTT	CASSASGRNTEAFF
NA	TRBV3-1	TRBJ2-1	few	TGTGCCAGCAGCTTTCAGGGCACTTTCGGCAATGAGCAGTTCTTC	CASSFQGTFGNEQFF
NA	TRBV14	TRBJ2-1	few	TGTGCCAGCAGCCTGACGGGGGGGACAGCTTCCTACAATGAGCAGTTCTTC	CASSLTGGTASYNEQFF
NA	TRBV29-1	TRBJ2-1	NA	TGCAGCGTTAATGAGCAGTTCTTC	CSVNEQFF
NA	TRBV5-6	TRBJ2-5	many	TGTGCCAGCTCTTTTGGGTTCCTAGAGACCCAGTACTTC	CASSFGFLETQYF
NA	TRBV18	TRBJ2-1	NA	TGTGCCAGCTCAGTCACCTACAATGAGCAGTTCTTC	CASSVTYNEQFF
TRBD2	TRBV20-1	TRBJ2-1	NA	TGCAGTGCTCGGAAACATACTAGCGGGGGGGGAATTTGGAGTGAGCAGTTCTTC	CSARKHTSGGGIWSEQFF
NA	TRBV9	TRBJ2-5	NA	TGTGCCAGCAGCGGGGGCCTTTACCAAGAGACCCAGTACTTC	CASSGGLYQETQYF
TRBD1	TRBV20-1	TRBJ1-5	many	TGCAGTGCAGACGATGACAGGGACCAGCATTTT	CSADDDRDQHF
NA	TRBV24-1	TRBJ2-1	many	TGTGCCACCAGTGGCCAGGTCTACAATGAGCAGTTCTTC	CATSGQVYNEQFF
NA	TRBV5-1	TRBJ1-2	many	TGCGCCAGCAGCTTCCGACAGGAACAAGGAGTATATGGCTACACCTTC	CASSFRQEQGVYGYTF
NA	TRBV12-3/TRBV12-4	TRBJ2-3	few	TGTGCCAGCAGTTTATTTGGGGCCGGAGATACGCAGTATTTT	CASSLFGAGDTQYF
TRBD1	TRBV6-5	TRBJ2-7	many	TGTGCCAGCAGTTACTCGAGGGGGCTTACCTACGAGCAGTACTTC	CASSYSRGLTYEQYF
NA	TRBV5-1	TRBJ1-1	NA	TGCGCCAGCAGTATGGAGGGAACTTACACTGAAGCTTTCTTT	CASSMEGTYTEAFF
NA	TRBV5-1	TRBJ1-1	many	TGCGCCAGCAGCTTGGTGGTTTCAGGACTGCGGACTGAAGCTTTCTTT	CASSLVVSGLRTEAFF
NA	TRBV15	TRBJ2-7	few	TGTGCCACCAGCAGAGTGCCGGACCTAAGCTCCTACGAGCAGTACTTC	CATSRVPDLSSYEQYF
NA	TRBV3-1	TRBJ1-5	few	TGTGCCAGCAGCCCGGTCGGGGGCCAGCCCCAGCATTTT	CASSPVGGQPQHF
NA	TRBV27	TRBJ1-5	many	TGTGCCAGCAGTTCGCAGGGACGTCAGCCCCAGCATTTT	CASSSQGRQPQHF
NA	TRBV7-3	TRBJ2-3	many	TGTGCCAGCAGCCCGAGACTGCCCGGAGGCACAGATACGCAGTATTTT	CASSPRLPGGTDTQYF
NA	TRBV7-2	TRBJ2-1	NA	TGTGCCAGCAGCTTAAGCCCTTTGGGCGCGGGCTACAATGAGCAGTTCTTC	CASSLSPLGAGYNEQFF
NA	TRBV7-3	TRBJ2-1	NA	TGTGCCAGCAGCCCAAGTAGCGGAGGGGGCGGGAGAAATGAGCAGTTCTTC	CASSPSSGGGGRNEQFF
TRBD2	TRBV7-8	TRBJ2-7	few	TGTGCCAGCAGCTTACCCCTCGGGGGGAGCGGGAGTCCCCGGCCCTACGAGCAGTACTTC	CASSLPLGGSGSPRPYEQYF
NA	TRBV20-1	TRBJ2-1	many	TGCAGTGCTAGCTCAGGGGCGGGTTACAATGAGCAGTTCTTC	CSASSGAGYNEQFF
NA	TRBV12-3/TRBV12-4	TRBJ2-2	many	TGTGCCAGCACCACCAACACCGGGGAGCTGTTTTTT	CASTTNTGELFF
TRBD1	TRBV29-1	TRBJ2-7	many	TGCAGCGTCCAAGGACAGGGGGGGCACGAGCAGTACTTC	CSVQGQGGHEQYF
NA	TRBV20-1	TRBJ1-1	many	TGCAGTGCGAGACGGGGGAGGGACACTGAAGCTTTCTTT	CSARRGRDTEAFF
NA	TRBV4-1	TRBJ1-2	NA	TGCGCCAGCAGCCAGGCGGCGGGGTTTATTGGCTACACCTTC	CASSQAAGFIGYTF
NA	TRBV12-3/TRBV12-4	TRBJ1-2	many	TGTGCCAGCAGTTTACGTGGGCTGGGTGGCTACACCTTC	CASSLRGLGGYTF
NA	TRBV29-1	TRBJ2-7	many	TGCAGCGTTGTACGCCAACGGGGCGAGCAGTACTTC	CSVVRQRGEQYF
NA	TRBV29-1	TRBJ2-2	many	TGCAGCGTGGCACCAGGGCCCGGGGAGCTGTTTTTT	CSVAPGPGELFF
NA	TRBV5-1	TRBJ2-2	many	TGCGCCAGCAGTTTTGAGGGAGTGGGCACCGGGGAGCTGTTTTTT	CASSFEGVGTGELFF
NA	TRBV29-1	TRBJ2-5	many	TGCAGCGCTCTGGGACAAGTCAAAGAGACCCAGTACTTC	CSALGQVKETQYF
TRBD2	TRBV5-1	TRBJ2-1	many	TGCGCCAGCAGCTCTCTAGCGGTCTGGTACAATGAGCAGTTCTTC	CASSSLAVWYNEQFF
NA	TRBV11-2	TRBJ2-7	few	TGTGCCAGCAGCTTACCTCTTCCCTACGAGCAGTACTTC	CASSLPLPYEQYF
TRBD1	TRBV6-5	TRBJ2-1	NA	TGTGCCAGCAGTTCAGGGGGCTGGGAGCAGTTCTTC	CASSSGGWEQFF
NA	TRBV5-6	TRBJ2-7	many	TGTGCCAGCAGCTTTGACTACGAGCAGTACTTC	CASSFDYEQYF
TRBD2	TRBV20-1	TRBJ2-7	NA	TGCAGTGCTTCCGGGACTAGTATGTACGAGCAGTACTTC	CSASGTSMYEQYF
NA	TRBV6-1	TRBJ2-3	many	TGTGCCACCTTCTCGGTGACTAGCACAGATACGCAGTATTTT	CATFSVTSTDTQYF
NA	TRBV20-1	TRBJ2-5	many	TGCAGTGCTAGAGATGTCATGGCGGAAGAGACCCAGTACTTC	CSARDVMAEETQYF
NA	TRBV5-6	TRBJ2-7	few	TGTGCCAGCAGAGGACGGAACTCCTACGAGCAGTACTTC	CASRGRNSYEQYF
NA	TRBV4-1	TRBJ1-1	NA	TGCGCCAGCAGCCGAAGGGGTACAGGTAACACTGAAGCTTTCTTT	CASSRRGTGNTEAFF